This T cell receptor (beta chain) was recorded in a study of CD8 T cells in ankylosing spondylitis. The study, taken as a whole, reports: Some motif variants had been reported before (in reactive arthritis synovial fluid and blood). Within peripheral blood, clones linked to disease were CD8+ and relatively rare. Reportedly, matched ankylosing spondylitis synovial fluid was significantly enriched for disease-linked clones. A TCR beta motif made of eight highly homologous variants seemed typical of ankylosing spondylitis blood.

The CDR3 has 15 residues. After removal of 5 bases from V and 5 bases from J, the junction contained 7 bases not matched to a gene. From germline, CDR1 is SEHNR and CDR2 FQNEAQ (reference sequence). In the case of this clonotype: Its antigen remains unidentified.

Quantitative 5'-RACE was performed with molecular barcodes, and it yielded the TCR beta libraries. In TCRdb, the 5' RACE reads were re-called with MiXCR into one record per CDR3 protein. Of approximately 220,000 distinct CDR3 sequences in the sample, about 17% were seen once. The material sequenced was blood, either unsorted or a sorted T cell fraction (not recorded which). This chain uses TRBV7-9 with TRBJ1-1; TRBD1 aligns across 11 bases. This TCR was sampled from a male donor with ankylosing spondylitis. CDR3 coding DNA: TGTGCCAGCAGCCTCGGACAGGGGGCAGAGACTGAAGCTTTCTTT. The encoded protein is CASSLGQGAETEAFF.